What follows describes a single TCR beta chain. What this receptor recognizes is not known. Base quality data are lacking; no much larger clone is found one base away. Taken from cysteine to phenylalanine, the CDR3 has 17 residues. Only the CDR3 DNA stays, 51 bases, in frame from base 1. The germline V gene yields SGDLS for CDR1 and YYNGEE for CDR2. V is shortened by 0 bases, J by 1 base, and the region joining them spans 16 bases. All of the isolated RNA was reverse transcribed with the High Capacity cDNA Reverse Transcription Kit, so expressed TCRB transcripts were sequenced. Deep immunoSEQ sequencing was performed on naive, central memory and regulatory T cell samples, with an average of roughly 3.3 million total reads per sample. Sorted cells were lysed in RLT buffer and RNA was extracted with DNase-treated RNeasy Micro or Mini kits, depending on cell number. Each cell subset was processed on its own to prevent cross-contamination, while patient and healthy donor samples were processed together. Using the immunoSEQ multiplex PCR, TCRB sequences were amplified from cDNA into 87-bp fragments spanning the CDR3 region. The amplicons were sequenced using the Illumina HiSeq platform. Per the authors' processing: PCR bias was corrected computationally using synthetic template baselines, and reads within Hamming distance 2 were collapsed, with unmergeable singletons discarded. Reads were aligned against IMGT so that V, D and J genes, CDR3 length and insertions or deletions at six rearrangement sites could be assigned. Clonotype counts were normalized to sorted cell number within each subset before computing true diversity and Gini coefficients with the tcR R package. Repertoire sharing was quantified using the overlap coefficient calculated on TCRB nucleotide sequences. TCRdb obtained this table from immuneACCESS and retained in-frame rearrangements with V and J assigned. These tables miss some clones; where compared with another copy, unresolved V genes account for less than half of the shortfall, and the remainder is unexplained. The DNA gave D and trimming, while V, J and clone size come from that table. Across this sample there are roughly 150,000 clones, with approximately 9.1% seen only once. Roughly 0.7% of the sample is taken by the ten largest.

This sample was included in a study of beta chain features in type 1 diabetes (dated by TCRdb to the late 2010s). At the level of the whole study: Patients and healthy donors did not differ in mean age, gender distribution, total cell number or subset yield. A total of roughly 100 million sorted cells were examined across all samples, and RNA yield correlated strongly with the number of cells per subset. In the study, TCRB repertoires of sorted circulating CD4+ T cell subsets from recently diagnosed type 1 diabetes patients were compared with those of matched healthy donors. Regulatory and stem cell-like memory subsets were isolated from only 8 patients and about eight healthy donors, whereas naive and central memory subsets came from all 30 or so donors.

From each donor, a single peripheral blood sample of 95 to 150 mL on average was drawn into heparinised tubes. Using a panel that included CD45RO, CCR7, CD25, CD127, CD95 and CD27, naive, central memory, regulatory and stem cell-like memory CD4+ T cells were sorted on a BD FACSAria II. Every sorted population had a purity above 95%. PBMCs were separated immediately by Lymphoprep density gradient centrifugation and were stained directly, without being cultured. Samples were stained and sorted in pairs, with one healthy donor and one patient per experiment, so that batch effects were minimized. Paper-wide results and their limitations: Because cDNA was sequenced instead of genomic DNA, highly expressing activated cells could be over-represented, though the groups showed no difference in activation or CD3 levels. Shorter templates might have been favored by PCR, but patient and control samples were amplified and corrected together, so both groups would have been affected equally by any skew. Naive, central memory and regulatory TCRB repertoires appeared more similar among patients than among healthy donors. Because small numbers of individuals were included in the HLA sub-analyses, any influence of HLA type on TCRB rearrangement was left unresolved. Fewer insertions and more nucleotide deletions at VDJ recombination sites were observed in patients with type 1 diabetes, implying thymic rearrangement abnormalities. Type 1 diabetes patients showed a moderate but significant shortening of TCRB CDR3 length in all four CD4+ subsets.

The material sequenced was central memory CD4+ T cells from blood. This sequence uses TRBV9 and TRBJ2-5; the D gene assignment is ambiguous. This receptor was obtained from a woman aged 25-40 years with type 1 diabetes. The CDR3 protein sequence reads: CASSVGTVLRSQETQYF. The nucleotides are TGTGCCAGCAGCGTAGGAACAGTGCTTCGATCCCAAGAGACCCAGTACTTC.